Given below is one T cell receptor (beta chain) in context. Under the authors' procedure: Amplification of reference gene primers provided the estimated nucleated cell counts. Data came from immunoSEQ multiplex PCR; TCRdb stores just in-frame clones and leaves some out. V, J and clone size are those of that table, while D and trimming were read from the DNA. The table shows about 43,000 clones, with under 85% occurring only once. This sample is drawn from a study of blood T cell repertoires in COVID-19. On the study more broadly: The United States, Italy and Spain provided the acute and convalescent COVID-19 samples. From T cells, B-cell-depleted T cells, or PBMCs came the material, which was cDNA or gDNA.

CDR3 length: 14 residues. Germline V gives CDR1 MNHNY, CDR2 SVGAGI (reference sequence). Unmatched junction bases numbered 0, after V lost 2 bases and J lost 5 bases. This TCR was sampled from an elderly man in a cohort sampled during active COVID-19. The chain joins TRBV6-6 to TRBJ1-6; 7 positions match TRBD1. The sample was peripheral blood. The DNA of the CDR3 is TGTGCCAGCAGTTACACAGGGGATAATTCACCCCTCCACTTT. It codes for CASSYTGDNSPLHF.